Below, 8 T cell receptor beta chains from the same sample are listed, as sequenced in a study of shared clonotypes between healthy human individuals. Profiled with immunoSEQ multiplex PCR; TCRdb holds only in-frame clones, not every one. The sample includes roughly 1.4 million clones, approximately 98.5% of them seen just once. The sample was naive CD4+ T cells sorted from blood. The subset: CD45RA+ positively selected. Receptors originate from a man aged 30-40 years in good health.

The chain links TRBV18 to TRBJ2-3; 8 positions agree with TRBD2. The CDR3 totals 20 residues. With V trimmed by 3 bases and J by 0 bases, 17 bases remained unmatched. The germline CDR1 and CDR2 sequences are KGHSH and LQKENI. CDR3 sequence reads: CASSPLRIAGLAFSTDTQYF. The CDR3 DNA is TGTGCCAGCTCACCCCTGCGGATAGCCGGACTAGCCTTTAGCACAGATACGCAGTATTTT.

This clone appeared a single time. The chain couples TRBV6-9 to TRBJ2-4; 9 bases line up with TRBD1. V lost 6 bases to trimming and J lost 3 bases; unmatched junction nucleotides: 12. Germline V lookup: CDR1 MNHGY, CDR2 SVAAGI. The CDR3 has 17 amino acids. The DNA for the CDR3 is TGTGCCAGCAGGGACAGGGGAAATAGAATCGACAAAAACATTCAGTACTTC. Encoded protein: CASRDRGNRIDKNIQYF.

The V gene is TRBV10-3, the J gene TRBJ2-2; D is perhaps TRBD2 (5 bases). Germline values: CDR1 ENHRY, CDR2 SYGVKD. Trimming stripped 5 bases from V and 5 bases from J, with 15 bases between. The CDR3 runs 15 residues. The CDR3 reads CAISPRDSGTGELFF. In nucleotides, the CDR3 is TGTGCCATCAGTCCGAGGGATTCTGGGACCGGGGAGCTGTTTTTT.

As for this clone: At one boundary the junction diverges from the germline segment, which might be a read error. V is TRBV28 and J is TRBJ1-1; the D is unclear. The germline gives CDR1 MDHEN, CDR2 SYDVKM. The CDR3 loop spans 13 amino acids. In nucleotides, the CDR3 is TGTGCCAGCAGTTTAATCGGGAACGCTGAAGCTTTCTTT. Encoded protein: CASSLIGNAEAFF.

The gene calls are TRBV12-2 and TRBJ2-1; the table assigns TRBD2, which was not confirmed against the DNA. TRBV12-2 is annotated as a pseudogene. The CDR3 loop spans 13 amino acids. The CDR3 DNA reads as TGTGCAAGTCGCTTAGACACGGGCAATGAGCAGTTCTTC. It codes for CASRLDTGNEQFF.

This clone appeared once. V and J are TRBV28 and TRBJ2-7, with TRBD1 identical over 7 bases. The CDR3 length is 17 residues. Trimming removed 7 bases from V and 2 bases from J; junction bases left unmatched: 17. Looked up from germline, CDR1 is MDHEN and CDR2 is SYDVKM. Here the CDR3 reads CASTIRQGSSRTYEQYF. In nucleotides, the CDR3 is TGTGCCAGCACTATTCGACAGGGCTCTTCGAGGACCTACGAGCAGTACTTC.

V and J are TRBV28 and TRBJ1-2; TRBD1 aligns across 8 bases. This CDR3 contains 14 residues. Germline trimming cut 6 bases from V and 6 bases from J; bases unmatched to any gene: 9. Per germline, CDR1 MDHEN and CDR2 SYDVKM. This chain's CDR3 is CASRPGGAFDGYTF. The CDR3 bases are TGTGCCAGCAGACCAGGGGGCGCTTTCGATGGCTACACCTTC.

This chain uses TRBV27 with TRBJ1-5; 8 bases fit TRBD1. Germline V gene data show CDR1 as MNHEY and CDR2 as SMNVEV (reference sequence). This CDR3 has 19 amino acids. Germline trimming cut 4 bases from V and 3 bases from J; bases unmatched to any gene: 17. CDR3 coding DNA: TGTGCCAGCAGTTCCCGAGTCTGGCAGGGGGCGCATTACAATCAGCCCCAGCATTTT. Its protein is CASSSRVWQGAHYNQPQHF.